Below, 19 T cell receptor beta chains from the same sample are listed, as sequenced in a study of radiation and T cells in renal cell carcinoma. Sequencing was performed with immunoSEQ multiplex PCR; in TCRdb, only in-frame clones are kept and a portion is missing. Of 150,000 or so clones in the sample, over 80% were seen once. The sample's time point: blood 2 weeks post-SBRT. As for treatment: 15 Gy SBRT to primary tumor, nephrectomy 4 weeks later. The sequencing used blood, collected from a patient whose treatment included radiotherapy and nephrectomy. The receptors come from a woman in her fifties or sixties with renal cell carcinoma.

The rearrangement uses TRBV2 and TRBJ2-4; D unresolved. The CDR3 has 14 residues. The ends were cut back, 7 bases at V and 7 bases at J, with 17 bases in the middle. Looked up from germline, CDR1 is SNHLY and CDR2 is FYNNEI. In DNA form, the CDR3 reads TGTGCCAGCACCCTGGGCACGGGTGGGAACATTCAGTACTTC. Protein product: CASTLGTGGNIQYF. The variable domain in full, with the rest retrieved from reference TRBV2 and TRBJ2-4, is EPEVTQTPSHQVTQMGQEVILRCVPISNHLYFYWYRQILGQKVEFLVSFYNNEISEKSEIFDDQFSVERPDGSNFTLKIRSTKLEDSAMYFCASTLGTGGNIQYFGAGTRLSVL.

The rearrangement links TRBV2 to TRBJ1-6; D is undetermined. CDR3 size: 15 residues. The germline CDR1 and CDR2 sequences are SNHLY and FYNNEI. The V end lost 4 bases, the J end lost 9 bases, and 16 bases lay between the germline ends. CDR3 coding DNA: TGTGCCAGCAGTGTTAGGGAAGTGAGAGGTTCACCCCTCCACTTT. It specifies CASSVREVRGSPLHF.

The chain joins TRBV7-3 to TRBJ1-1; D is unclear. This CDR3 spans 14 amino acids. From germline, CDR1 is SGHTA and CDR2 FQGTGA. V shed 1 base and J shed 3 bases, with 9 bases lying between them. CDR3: CASSLIDGDTEAFF. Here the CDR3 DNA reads TGTGCCAGCAGCTTAATTGACGGAGACACTGAAGCTTTCTTT.

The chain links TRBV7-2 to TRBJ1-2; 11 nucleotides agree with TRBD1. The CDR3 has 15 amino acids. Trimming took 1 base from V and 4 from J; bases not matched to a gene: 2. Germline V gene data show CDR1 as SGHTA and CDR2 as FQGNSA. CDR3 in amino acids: CASSLDGTGGYGYTF. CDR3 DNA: TGTGCCAGCAGCTTAGATGGGACAGGGGGCTATGGCTACACCTTC.

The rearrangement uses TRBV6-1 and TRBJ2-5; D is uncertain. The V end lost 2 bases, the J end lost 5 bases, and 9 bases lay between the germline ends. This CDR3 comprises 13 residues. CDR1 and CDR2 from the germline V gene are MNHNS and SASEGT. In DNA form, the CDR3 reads TGTGCCAGCAGTGAAATCGGGCCGGAGACCCAGTACTTC. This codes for CASSEIGPETQYF.

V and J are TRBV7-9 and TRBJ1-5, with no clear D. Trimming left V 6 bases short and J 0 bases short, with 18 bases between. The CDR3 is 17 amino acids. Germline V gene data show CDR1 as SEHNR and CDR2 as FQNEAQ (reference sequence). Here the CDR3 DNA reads TGTGCCAGCAGTGGGGTTGTGGGCAGATATAGCAATCAGCCCCAGCATTTT. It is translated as CASSGVVGRYSNQPQHF.

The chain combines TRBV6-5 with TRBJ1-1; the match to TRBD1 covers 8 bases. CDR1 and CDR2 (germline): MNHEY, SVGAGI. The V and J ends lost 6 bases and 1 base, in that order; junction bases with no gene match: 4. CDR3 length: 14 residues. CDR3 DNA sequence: TGTGCCAGCAGGCGGACAGGGAAGAACACTGAAGCTTTCTTT. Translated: CASRRTGKNTEAFF.

The CDR3 reads CAWSVQLGGSYGYTF. The CDR3 DNA sequence: TGTGCCTGGAGTGTACAGTTGGGTGGCAGCTATGGCTACACCTTC. The chain links TRBV30 to TRBJ1-2; no reliable D call. Trimming stripped 0 bases from V and 4 bases from J, with 15 bases between. Germline V gene sequence: CDR1 GTSNPN, CDR2 SVGIG (reference sequence). The CDR3 covers 15 residues.

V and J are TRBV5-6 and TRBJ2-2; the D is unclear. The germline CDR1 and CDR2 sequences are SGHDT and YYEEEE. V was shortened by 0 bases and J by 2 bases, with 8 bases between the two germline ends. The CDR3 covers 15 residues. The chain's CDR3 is CASSLARINTGELFF. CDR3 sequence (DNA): TGTGCCAGCAGCTTGGCCAGGATCAACACCGGGGAGCTGTTTTTT.

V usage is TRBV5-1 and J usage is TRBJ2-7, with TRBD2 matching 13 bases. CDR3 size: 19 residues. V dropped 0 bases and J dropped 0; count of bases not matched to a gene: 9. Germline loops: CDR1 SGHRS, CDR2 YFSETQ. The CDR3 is CASSLARGLAGQSSYEQYF. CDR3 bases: TGCGCCAGCAGCTTGGCTCGGGGACTAGCGGGGCAAAGCTCCTACGAGCAGTACTTC.

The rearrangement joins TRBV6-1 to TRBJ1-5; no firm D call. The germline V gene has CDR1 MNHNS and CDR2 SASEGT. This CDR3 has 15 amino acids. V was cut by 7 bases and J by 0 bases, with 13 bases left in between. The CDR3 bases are TGTGCCAGCACAGCCCTGGGAATTAGCAATCAGCCCCAGCATTTT. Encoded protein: CASTALGISNQPQHF.

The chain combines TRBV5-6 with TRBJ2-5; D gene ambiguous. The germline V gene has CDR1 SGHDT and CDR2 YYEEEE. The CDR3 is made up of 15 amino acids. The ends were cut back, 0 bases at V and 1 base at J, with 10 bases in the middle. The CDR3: CASSLVALIQETQYF. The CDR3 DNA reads TGTGCCAGCAGCTTGGTAGCACTAATCCAAGAGACCCAGTACTTC.

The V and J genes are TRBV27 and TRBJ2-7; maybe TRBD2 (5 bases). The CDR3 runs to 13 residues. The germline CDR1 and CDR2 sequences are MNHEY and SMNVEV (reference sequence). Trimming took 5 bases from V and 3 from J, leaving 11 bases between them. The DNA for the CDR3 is TGTGCCAGCAGTAATGAGGGCTTCTACGAGCAGTACTTC. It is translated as CASSNEGFYEQYF.

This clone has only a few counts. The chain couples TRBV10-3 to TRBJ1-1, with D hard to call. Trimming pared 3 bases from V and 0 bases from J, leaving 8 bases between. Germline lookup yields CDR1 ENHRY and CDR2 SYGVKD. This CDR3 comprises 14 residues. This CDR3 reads CAISDLGMNTEAFF. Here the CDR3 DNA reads TGTGCCATCAGTGATCTGGGGATGAACACTGAAGCTTTCTTT.

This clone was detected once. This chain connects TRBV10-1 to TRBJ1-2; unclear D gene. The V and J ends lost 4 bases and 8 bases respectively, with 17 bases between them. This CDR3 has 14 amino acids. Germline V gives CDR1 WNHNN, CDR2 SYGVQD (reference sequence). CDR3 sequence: CASSGGTSTTGYTF. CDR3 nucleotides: TGCGCCAGCAGTGGGGGAACTTCAACGACGGGCTACACCTTC.

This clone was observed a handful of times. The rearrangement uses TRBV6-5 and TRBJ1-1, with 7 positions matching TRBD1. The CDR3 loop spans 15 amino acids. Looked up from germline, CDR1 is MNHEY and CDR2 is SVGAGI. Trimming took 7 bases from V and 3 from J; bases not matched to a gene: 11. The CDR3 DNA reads TGTGCCAGCAACGTCCACCCTACAGGGGACACTGAAGCTTTCTTT. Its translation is CASNVHPTGDTEAFF.

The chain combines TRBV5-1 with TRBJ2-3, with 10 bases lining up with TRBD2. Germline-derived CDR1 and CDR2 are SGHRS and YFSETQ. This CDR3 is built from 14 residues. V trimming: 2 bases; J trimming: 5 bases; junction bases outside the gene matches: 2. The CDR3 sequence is CASSLAGGRDTQYF. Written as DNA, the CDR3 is TGCGCCAGCAGCTTAGCGGGGGGGAGAGATACGCAGTATTTT.

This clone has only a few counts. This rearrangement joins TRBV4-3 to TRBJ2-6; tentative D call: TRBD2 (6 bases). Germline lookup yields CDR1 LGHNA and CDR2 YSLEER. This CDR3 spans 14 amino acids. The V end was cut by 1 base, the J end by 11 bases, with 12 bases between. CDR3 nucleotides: TGCGCCAGCAGCCAAGTGTTGGAGGGCCACGTCCTGACTTTC. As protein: CASSQVLEGHVLTF.

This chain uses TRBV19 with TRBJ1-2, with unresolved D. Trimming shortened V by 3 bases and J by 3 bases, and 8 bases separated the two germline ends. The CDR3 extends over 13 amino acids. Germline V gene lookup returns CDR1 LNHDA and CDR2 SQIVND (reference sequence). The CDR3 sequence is CASSIDNDYGYTF. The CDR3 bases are TGTGCCAGTAGTATCGACAACGACTATGGCTACACCTTC.